Presented here are 17 T cell receptor beta chains from one specimen sequenced in a study of T cell repertoires in cytomegalovirus infection. TCRdb passed the reads through MiXCR, listing each CDR3 protein once. The sample consists of around 450,000 distinct CDR3 sequences, 10% to 12% of them appearing once. Source material: PBMCs. These receptors came from a human donor in good health (CMV status not recorded). Some clones in this sample may be carry-over from other donors' samples.

The chain couples TRBV11-2 to TRBJ2-3; D is unclear. V was pared by 1 base and J by 6 bases, with 14 bases between. The germline CDR1 and CDR2 sequences are SGHAT and FQNNGV. The CDR3 length is 15 residues. Here the CDR3 reads CASSLGWGTTDTQYF. DNA for the CDR3: TGTGCCAGCAGCTTAGGCTGGGGTACAACGGATACGCAGTATTTT.

V gene TRBV20-1 combines with J gene TRBJ2-7, with TRBD1 matching over 9 bases. CDR3 length: 15 amino acids. With 1 base clipped from V and 2 bases from J, the junction kept 6 bases outside the gene matches. From germline, CDR1 is DFQATT and CDR2 SNEGSKA (reference sequence). CDR3 bases: TGCAGTGCTAGAGCACAGGGGGCGCGGACCTACGAGCAGTACTTC. Encoded protein: CSARAQGARTYEQYF.

This clonotype was counted ten times or more. The chain recombines TRBV5-4 with TRBJ1-5; perhaps TRBD1 as D (5 bases). Trimming pared 3 bases from V and 2 bases from J, leaving 6 bases between. The CDR3 consists of 13 residues. Germline CDR1 is SGHNT and CDR2 is YYREEE (reference sequence). Written as DNA, the CDR3 is TGTGCCAGCAGCTCGGGGGGCAATCAGCCCCAGCATTTT. This translates into CASSSGGNQPQHF.

The table lists this clonotype with many counts. This chain connects TRBV20-1 to TRBJ1-4; a weak D match, TRBD1 (5 bases). The CDR3 loop spans 12 amino acids. V was shortened by 3 bases and J by 10 bases, with 12 bases between the two germline ends. From germline, CDR1 is DFQATT and CDR2 SNEGSKA (reference sequence). CDR3 sequence: CSASGRGGKLFF. The CDR3 DNA reads as TGCAGTGCTAGTGGTCGGGGCGGAAAACTGTTTTTT.

This clonotype appeared many times. The gene calls are TRBV7-9 and TRBJ2-4, with 7 bases fitting TRBD2. The germline V gene encodes CDR1 SEHNR and CDR2 FQNEAQ (reference sequence). The CDR3 runs 14 residues. V lost 6 bases to trimming and J lost 7 bases; unmatched junction nucleotides: 9. The CDR3 DNA reads TGTGCCAGCAGTACCGGGGGGAGGCGGAACATTCAGTACTTC. As protein: CASSTGGRRNIQYF.

This clonotype was counted ten times or more. This chain connects TRBV7-7 to TRBJ2-3, with D possibly TRBD1 on 5 matching bases. Trimming pared 1 base from V and 2 bases from J, leaving 10 bases between. This CDR3 comprises 15 residues. The germline V gene has CDR1 SSHAT and CDR2 FNYEAQ (reference sequence). The CDR3 DNA reads TGTGCCAGCAGCTTAGGGGTTGGGGCCACAGATACGCAGTATTTT. Its protein is CASSLGVGATDTQYF.

This clonotype was picked up many times. The chain employs TRBV18 and TRBJ1-5, with unresolved D. Trimming left V 5 bases short and J 4 bases short, with 9 bases between. The germline V gene encodes CDR1 KGHSH and CDR2 LQKENI. The CDR3 loop spans 13 amino acids. CDR3 nucleotide sequence: TGTGCCAGCTCAGTGCAGACAAATCAGCCCCAGCATTTT. Translation gives CASSVQTNQPQHF.

This chain connects TRBV29-1 to TRBJ2-3; 8 nucleotides align to TRBD1. V lost 3 bases to trimming and J lost 9 bases; unmatched junction nucleotides: 11. Germline V gene lookup returns CDR1 SQVTM and CDR2 ANQGSEA. This CDR3 is built from 14 residues. The CDR3: CSVEGQGDRGTQYF. The CDR3 DNA follows: TGCAGCGTTGAGGGGCAGGGTGACAGGGGAACGCAGTATTTT.

The chain uses TRBV20-1 and TRBJ2-7; D is perhaps TRBD2 (6 bases). Germline CDR1 and CDR2: DFQATT and SNEGSKA (reference sequence). The CDR3 loop spans 15 amino acids. The ends were cut back, 3 bases at V and 0 bases at J, with 15 bases in the middle. CDR3: CSASQRATLSYEQYF. As DNA, the CDR3 is TGCAGTGCTAGCCAGCGGGCAACCCTCTCCTACGAGCAGTACTTC.

The sample holds many counts of this clonotype. The DNA for the CDR3 is TGTGCCAGCAGCTTAAACAGCGGAGAGACCCAGTACTTC. Translation gives CASSLNSGETQYF. The rearrangement uses TRBV7-2 and TRBJ2-5, with D tentatively TRBD2 (5 bases). In germline, CDR1 is SGHTA, CDR2 FQGNSA. Trimming removed 2 bases from V and 4 bases from J, with 8 bases in between. The CDR3 covers 13 residues.

Only a few counts were recorded for this clonotype. This sequence joins TRBV18 and TRBJ2-1; D gene uncertain. The CDR3 totals 12 residues. Germline V gene lookup returns CDR1 KGHSH and CDR2 LQKENI. V was cut by 3 bases and J by 10 bases, with 10 bases left in between. The CDR3 protein is CASSPDIGEQFF. The DNA for the CDR3 is TGTGCCAGCTCACCTGACATCGGCGAGCAGTTCTTC.

This clonotype appeared a few times. The gene calls are TRBV12-5 and TRBJ1-3; D not resolved. Deletions cut 6 bases from V and 4 bases from J, with 16 bases between. CDR3 length: 15 amino acids. In germline, CDR1 is LGHNT, CDR2 FRNRAP. CDR3 in DNA: TGTGCTAGTGGGTTTGAATGGGCTTCGGGAAACACCATATATTTT. Its translation: CASGFEWASGNTIYF.

This clonotype showed up many times. The chain links TRBV5-4 to TRBJ2-1; 9 bases align to TRBD1. CDR3 length: 15 amino acids. Germline values: CDR1 SGHNT, CDR2 YYREEE (reference sequence). Germline trimming cut 4 bases from V and 7 bases from J; bases unmatched to any gene: 9. The DNA for the CDR3 is TGTGCCAGCAGCCACGCGGGACAGGGAGGGAATGAGCAGTTCTTC. Its translation is CASSHAGQGGNEQFF.

The rearrangement uses TRBV20-1 and TRBJ2-5; 8 positions agree with TRBD1. V dropped 0 bases and J dropped 3; count of bases not matched to a gene: 6. CDR1 DFQATT and CDR2 SNEGSKA come from the germline V gene (reference sequence). CDR3 length equals 15 residues. The CDR3 reads CSARDHGQGKETQYF. The CDR3, as DNA: TGCAGTGCTAGAGATCATGGACAGGGAAAAGAGACCCAGTACTTC.

The table lists this clonotype with many counts. V gene TRBV5-5 combines with J gene TRBJ2-3, with TRBD1 as a possible D gene (5 bases). Per the germline V gene, CDR1 is SGHKS and CDR2 is YYEKEE (reference sequence). CDR3 length equals 16 residues. Trimming removed 0 bases at V and 4 bases at J, with 15 bases between. CDR3: CASSLGQPIRADTQYF. Written as DNA, the CDR3 is TGTGCCAGCAGCTTGGGACAGCCCATTCGGGCAGATACGCAGTATTTT.

This clonotype was observed a few times. This sequence joins TRBV28 and TRBJ2-3; no definite D call. Trimming shortened V by 3 bases and J by 0 bases, and 7 bases separated the two germline ends. The CDR3 is 14 amino acids. Looked up from germline, CDR1 is MDHEN and CDR2 is SYDVKM. CDR3 DNA: TGTGCCAGCAGTTTGAGTCAGAGCACAGATACGCAGTATTTT. It encodes CASSLSQSTDTQYF.

The chain combines TRBV20-1 with TRBJ2-1; D remains ambiguous. The V gene lost 1 base and the J gene lost 15 bases, with 16 bases spanning the gap. CDR1 DFQATT and CDR2 SNEGSKA come from the germline V gene (reference sequence). The CDR3 is made up of 12 amino acids. CDR3 sequence (DNA): TGCAGTGCTAGAGGCAAGATTCTGGGTCCGTTCTTC. Amino acids: CSARGKILGPFF.